These 27 T cell receptor beta chains share one sample of origin, sequenced in a study of beta chain features in type 1 diabetes (dated by TCRdb to between 2017 and 2018). The library was prepared using the immunoSEQ multiplex PCR assay. The entire amount of isolated RNA was reverse transcribed using the High Capacity cDNA Reverse Transcription Kit, so the sequenced TCRB transcripts were expressed ones. TCRdb re-hosts the immuneACCESS table, in-frame sequences only. Its copies lack some clones; in the studies checked, an unresolved V gene accounts for under half of them, and the cause for the rest is not known. This sample gives under 950,000 clones in total; about a sixth of them show up just once. The top ten clones comprise 0.023% of the sample. Sample: naive CD4+ T cells from blood. This sample's cell subset or site label indicates: true naive CD4+ T cells. Source of these receptors: a woman in her late teens or twenties in good health.

The chain has TRBV18 and TRBJ2-7; D ambiguous. Trimming removed 3 bases at V and 1 base at J, with 16 bases between. Germline V lookup: CDR1 KGHSH, CDR2 LQKENI. This CDR3 is 16 amino acids long. As DNA, the CDR3 is TGTGCCAGCTCACCGCTAGGGATTACAGAGTCCTACGAGCAGTACTTC. It yields the protein CASSPLGITESYEQYF.

This clone has only a few counts. The chain has TRBV19 and TRBJ2-5; 10 nucleotides line up with TRBD2. The germline gives CDR1 LNHDA, CDR2 SQIVND (reference sequence). The ends lost 3 bases at V and 7 bases at J; junction bases unmatched: 2. The CDR3 is made up of 13 amino acids. For the CDR3, the DNA is TGTGCCAGTAGTATCCAGCGGGAGGGGACCCAGTACTTC. Protein product: CASSIQREGTQYF.

This clone was counted a few times. V gene TRBV7-2 combines with J gene TRBJ2-5, with D perhaps being TRBD1 or TRBD2 (5 bases each). Trimming shortened V by 1 base and J by 5 bases, and 11 bases separated the two germline ends. CDR1 is SGHTA, CDR2 FQGNSA, per germline. The CDR3 consists of 14 residues. In DNA form, the CDR3 reads TGTGCCAGCAGCTTAGTCTTGGGGGAGGAGACCCAGTACTTC. Protein: CASSLVLGEETQYF.

This sequence joins TRBV9 and TRBJ2-5; the match to TRBD2 covers 10 bases. There are 15 residues in the CDR3. CDR1 and CDR2 from the germline V gene are SGDLS and YYNGEE. J was trimmed by 5 bases and V by 0 bases; bases with no gene match: 4. CDR3 in amino acids: CASSVESGRGETQYF. The CDR3 nucleotides are TGTGCCAGCAGCGTAGAAAGCGGGAGGGGGGAGACCCAGTACTTC.

This clone was counted a few times. CDR3 nucleotides: TGTGCCAGCAGTAAAGCAGGGAACGGTAATCAGCCCCAGCATTTT. This encodes CASSKAGNGNQPQHF. J is TRBJ1-5 and V is TRBV6-6; maybe TRBD1 (5 bases). The CDR3 has 15 amino acids. CDR1 and CDR2 (germline): MNHNY, SVGAGI (reference sequence). The ends were cut back, 5 bases at V and 4 bases at J, with 15 bases in the middle.

This clone was recorded a few times. The V gene is TRBV10-3, the J gene TRBJ1-1, with D unresolved. Germline CDR1 ENHRY, CDR2 SYGVKD. CDR3 length: 14 residues. With 6 bases removed from V and 8 bases from J, the gap between germline ends came to 19 bases. The CDR3 is CAIRNNSGPREAFF. Written as DNA, the CDR3 is TGTGCCATCAGGAACAATAGTGGCCCCAGGGAAGCTTTCTTT.

About this clone: Other DNA sequences in the same sample also yield this CDR3. V is TRBV20-1 and J is TRBJ1-2, with no clear D. Trimming removed 5 bases from V and 0 bases from J, with 4 bases in between. The CDR3 sequence is 11 residues long. CDR1 and CDR2 from the germline V gene are DFQATT and SNEGSKA (reference sequence). The CDR3 nucleotides are TGCAGTGCTCTAGCTAACTATGGCTACACCTTC. This gives the protein CSALANYGYTF.

There are a few counts of this clone. This chain connects TRBV6-5 to TRBJ2-7, with a tentative D call TRBD2 (5 bases). V lost 4 bases and J lost 1, with 14 bases in between. The CDR3 totals 15 residues. The germline V gene encodes CDR1 MNHEY and CDR2 SVGAGI. In nucleotides, the CDR3 is TGTGCCAGCAGTTTTGGGCAGACGGGATCCTACGAGCAGTACTTC. Amino acids: CASSFGQTGSYEQYF.

In its sample, this clone was seen once. The gene calls are TRBV6-5 and TRBJ2-4; D may correspond to TRBD1 or TRBD2 (6 bases each). Germline-derived CDR1 and CDR2 are MNHEY and SVGAGI. The CDR3 is 15 amino acids. The V gene lost 4 bases and the J gene lost 5 bases, with 15 bases spanning the gap. CDR3 region: CASSFGGGVQNIQYF. CDR3 sequence (DNA): TGTGCCAGCAGTTTCGGGGGCGGGGTCCAAAACATTCAGTACTTC.

This clone was found a few times. The chain uses TRBV18 and TRBJ2-5, with 9 bases identical to TRBD2. CDR1 and CDR2 (germline): KGHSH, LQKENI. V was clipped by 1 base and J by 0 bases; unmatched bases: 3. CDR3 length: 16 residues. The CDR3 region has the DNA TGTGCCAGCTCACCACAAAGCGGGAGGTACCAAGAGACCCAGTACTTC. Translation gives CASSPQSGRYQETQYF.

The chain uses TRBV5-4 and TRBJ2-7; 12 nucleotides align to TRBD2. Losses at the gene ends were 0 bases for V and 6 bases for J; bases not matched to a gene: 7. This CDR3 has 16 residues. The germline CDR1 and CDR2 sequences are SGHNT and YYREEE (reference sequence). Here the CDR3 DNA reads TGTGCCAGCAGCTTGGTGCCTAGCGGGAGGGTTTCCGAGCAGTACTTC. Its translation is CASSLVPSGRVSEQYF.

This clone came up a few times. This chain connects TRBV7-2 to TRBJ2-1; 10 bases match TRBD1. The V and J ends lost 3 bases and 4 bases, in that order; junction bases with no gene match: 3. Germline CDR1 reads SGHTA; CDR2 reads FQGNSA. The CDR3 is 15 amino acids. CDR3 sequence reads: CASSFDRGLYNEQFF. The CDR3 DNA reads TGTGCCAGCAGCTTTGACAGGGGGCTATACAATGAGCAGTTCTTC.

This clone was detected a few times. Here the CDR3 reads CASIDGTSAYEQYF. In DNA form, the CDR3 reads TGTGCCAGCATAGACGGGACTAGCGCCTACGAGCAGTACTTC. V is TRBV28 and J is TRBJ2-7; 10 bases line up with TRBD2. V was pared by 7 bases and J by 2 bases, with 5 bases of the junction left unmatched. CDR1 is MDHEN, CDR2 SYDVKM, per germline. The CDR3 covers 14 residues.

The chain joins TRBV5-1 to TRBJ2-3; possible D gene TRBD1, 5 bases. The V gene lost 5 bases and the J gene lost 0 bases, with 10 bases spanning the gap. In germline, CDR1 is SGHRS, CDR2 YFSETQ. This CDR3 region has 14 residues. CDR3 region: CASRDTASTDTQYF. The CDR3 nucleotides are TGCGCCAGCAGGGACACTGCCAGCACAGATACGCAGTATTTT.

In its sample, this clone was seen a few times. The rearrangement joins TRBV5-1 to TRBJ2-5, with TRBD1 matching over 9 bases. CDR1 is SGHRS, CDR2 YFSETQ, per germline. The CDR3 covers 14 residues. V shed 3 bases, J shed 5 bases, and the junction held 5 bases outside the gene matches. The DNA for the CDR3 is TGCGCCAGCAGCTCGGGGACAGGGAGGGAGACCCAGTACTTC. Its translation: CASSSGTGRETQYF.

The chain couples TRBV6-6 to TRBJ2-3, with TRBD2 identical over 8 bases. The CDR3 totals 13 residues. From germline, CDR1 is MNHNY and CDR2 SVGAGI (reference sequence). The CDR3, as DNA: TGTTCCGGGGGGGGAGCGGGAGCAGATACGCAGTATTTT. Protein product: CSGGGAGADTQYF.

This chain connects TRBV7-9 to TRBJ2-3; 7 nucleotides agree with TRBD2. Germline CDR1 reads SEHNR; CDR2 reads FQNEAQ (reference sequence). CDR3 length: 15 amino acids. V was clipped by 3 bases and J by 0 bases; unmatched bases: 3. The DNA of the CDR3 is TGTGCCAGCAGCTTGAGCGGGACTAGCACAGATACGCAGTATTTT. Protein: CASSLSGTSTDTQYF.

The J gene is TRBJ2-1, the V gene TRBV9; perhaps TRBD2 as D (6 bases). Germline loops: CDR1 SGDLS, CDR2 YYNGEE. The CDR3 loop spans 16 amino acids. V shed 4 bases and J shed 2 bases, with 16 bases lying between them. The CDR3 protein is CASSPWGDPTYNEQFF. The CDR3 DNA is TGTGCCAGCAGCCCGTGGGGGGACCCCACCTACAATGAGCAGTTCTTC. Based on the CDR3 plus reference TRBV9 and TRBJ2-1, the full variable domain is DSGVTQTPKHLITATGQRVTLRCSPRSGDLSVYWYQQSLDQGLQFLIQYYNGEERAKGNILERFSAQQFPDLHSELNLSSLELGDSALYFCASSPWGDPTYNEQFFGPGTRLTVL.

The V and J genes are TRBV28 and TRBJ2-3, with D maybe TRBD2 (5 bases). The CDR3 loop spans 12 amino acids. Trimming left V 5 bases short and J 5 bases short, with 8 bases between. Germline V gene data show CDR1 as MDHEN and CDR2 as SYDVKM. The CDR3 reads CASSAEEDTQYF. As DNA, the CDR3 is TGTGCCAGCAGTGCGGAGGAAGATACGCAGTATTTT.

The chain combines TRBV28 with TRBJ1-1, with unresolved D. V was trimmed by 1 base and J by 5 bases, leaving 8 bases between them. The CDR3 extends over 13 amino acids. Per germline, CDR1 MDHEN and CDR2 SYDVKM. CDR3 loop: CASSLSSRTEAFF. The CDR3, as DNA: TGTGCCAGCAGTTTATCGTCCAGGACTGAAGCTTTCTTT. The full variable domain, completed using reference TRBV28 and TRBJ1-1, is DVKVTQSSRYLVKRTGEKVFLECVQDMDHENMFWYRQDPGLGLRLIYFSYDVKMKEKGDIPEGYSVSREKKERFSLILESASTNQTSMYLCASSLSSRTEAFFGQGTRLTVV.

This clone has a handful of counts. The chain links TRBV6-1 to TRBJ1-4; 7 bases are a match to TRBD1. The V gene's germline CDR1 is MNHNS and CDR2 SASEGT. The CDR3 sequence is 15 residues long. The V gene end was trimmed by 0 bases and the J gene end by 7 bases; junction bases not matched to a gene: 5. The CDR3 sequence: CASSEARQGFEKLFF. DNA of the CDR3: TGTGCCAGCAGTGAAGCGAGACAGGGTTTTGAAAAACTGTTTTTT.

The rearrangement links TRBV28 to TRBJ2-7, with 14 bases fitting TRBD2. Germline lookup yields CDR1 MDHEN and CDR2 SYDVKM. CDR3 size: 16 residues. V lost 6 bases, J lost 5 bases, and 9 bases stayed unmatched. CDR3 sequence (DNA): TGTGCCAGCAGGGGGACTAGCGGGAGTCCCTTCCACGAGCAGTACTTC. Protein sequence: CASRGTSGSPFHEQYF. The full variable domain, completed using reference TRBV28 and TRBJ2-7, is DVKVTQSSRYLVKRTGEKVFLECVQDMDHENMFWYRQDPGLGLRLIYFSYDVKMKEKGDIPEGYSVSREKKERFSLILESASTNQTSMYLCASRGTSGSPFHEQYFGPGTRLTVT.

This clone has just a few counts. This chain joins TRBV25-1 and TRBJ2-1, with D possibly being TRBD2 (6 bases). CDR3 length: 17 amino acids. V was shortened by 2 bases and J by 0 bases, with 14 bases between the two germline ends. Germline CDR1 and CDR2: MGHDK and SYGVNS. CDR3 nucleotides: TGTGCCAGCAGTGAAATTGGTAGCGGACTCTCCTACAATGAGCAGTTCTTC. Translating it yields CASSEIGSGLSYNEQFF.

The genes are TRBV6-5 and TRBJ1-5, with unresolved D. V lost 7 bases to trimming and J lost 6 bases, with 13 bases between them. Germline CDR1 and CDR2: MNHEY and SVGAGI. CDR3 length: 13 residues. Written as DNA, the CDR3 is TGTGCCAGCACCTCTCCCCTGCGTCAGCCCCAGCATTTT. Encoded protein: CASTSPLRQPQHF.

In this sample, this clone turned up a few times. The chain employs TRBV9 and TRBJ2-7; tentatively, D is TRBD1 or TRBD2 (5 bases each). The germline V and J ends were trimmed by 0 bases and 9 bases, with 13 bases remaining between them. The length of the CDR3 is 13 residues. The germline V gene encodes CDR1 SGDLS and CDR2 YYNGEE. The CDR3 nucleotides read TGTGCCAGCAGCGTAGCTACCGACAGCGGGCAGTACTTC. It translates to CASSVATDSGQYF.

This clone was found a few times. The rearrangement uses TRBV10-3 and TRBJ2-5, with D hard to call. The CDR3 spans 13 residues. Per the germline V gene, CDR1 is ENHRY and CDR2 is SYGVKD. Trimming shortened V by 8 bases and J by 2 bases, and 12 bases separated the two germline ends. The CDR3 nucleotides read TGTGCCATCTCCGCGGCCAGGCAAGAGACCCAGTACTTC. Its translation: CAISAARQETQYF.

This clone was observed a few times. The chain recombines TRBV28 with TRBJ2-1; weak D call: TRBD2 (6 bases). Per the germline V gene, CDR1 is MDHEN and CDR2 is SYDVKM. The CDR3 is 14 residues long. Trimming cost V 7 bases and J 3 bases, with 13 bases left between them. The CDR3 here is CASTETSNYNEQFF. Here the CDR3 DNA reads TGTGCCAGCACCGAGACTAGTAACTACAATGAGCAGTTCTTC.